The following is a T cell receptor beta chain sequence with its context. The data are from a study of beta chain features in type 1 diabetes. Expressed TCRB transcripts were sequenced because the entire RNA isolate underwent reverse transcription. Naive, central memory and regulatory T cell samples averaged about 3.57 million reads. Repertoires were generated with immunoSEQ multiplex PCR, while TCRdb's copy carries only in-frame clones and drops some. The sample lists roughly 500,000 clones, around 30% occurring once. One heparinised draw, averaging roughly 0.12 L, was taken per donor. Germline assignment: CDR1 SGHNT and CDR2 YENEEA. V lost 5 bases to trimming and J lost 5 bases, with 10 bases between them. This CDR3 has 13 amino acids.

The V call is TRBV11-3, the J call TRBJ2-1; maybe TRBD2 (6 bases). The sequence was obtained from a man between 18 and 29 years old in good health. Sequenced material: naive CD4+ T cells from blood. The CDR3: CASSGGPNNEQFF. CDR3 nucleotide sequence: TGTGCCAGCAGCGGAGGGCCCAACAATGAGCAGTTCTTC. The entire variable domain, with the rest obtained from reference TRBV11-3 and TRBJ2-1, is as follows: EAGVVQSPRYKIIEKKQPVAFWCNPISGHNTLYWYLQNLGQGPELLIRYENEEAVDDSQLPKDRFSAERLKGVDSTLKIQPAELGDSAVYLCASSGGPNNEQFFGPGTRLTVL.